One and the same sample provided the 20 T cell receptor beta chains below, sequenced in a study of kidney transplant recipient with SARS-CoV-2 infection. TCRdb re-called the reads through MiXCR, storing one row per CDR3 protein. Counted here are approximately 250,000 distinct CDR3 sequences, 29% occurring once; the ten biggest clones make up more than 6.5%. The sample consisted of a blood sample, taken at baseline and on roughly day 110 from a kidney transplant recipient. The source is a male patient between 25 and 39 years old who had COVID-19 and was a kidney transplant recipient. Some T cells may be the graft donor's.

With respect to this clonotype: This may be a read error, as it is one base from a much larger clone. V and J are TRBV4-3 and TRBJ1-4; the D gene is possibly TRBD1 (6 bases). Trimming shortened V by 1 base and J by 8 bases, and 14 bases separated the two germline ends. Germline values: CDR1 LGHNA, CDR2 YSLEER. CDR3 length equals 15 residues. The CDR3 nucleotides read TGCGCCAGCAGCCAAGGCCAGACAAGGGGGGAAAAACTGTTTTTT. Translation: CASSQGQTRGEKLFF.

Note on this clonotype: This may stem from a read error, because a much larger clone lies one nucleotide away. The chain has TRBV3-1 and TRBJ2-2; D is undetermined. The germline V and J ends were trimmed by 4 bases and 5 bases, with 23 bases remaining between them. Germline loops: CDR1 LGHDT, CDR2 YNNKEL (reference sequence). The CDR3 spans 18 residues. The CDR3 protein is CASSRNVPVSGLTGELFF. The CDR3 nucleotides read TGTGCCAGCAGCCGCAACGTTCCCGTTTCAGGCTTGACCGGGGAGCTGTTTTTT.

This clonotype was found once. This may come from a read error, since a much larger clone is one base off. Without the conserved terminal phenylalanine or tryptophan, this CDR3 likely stems from a read error. V is TRBV12-3 or TRBV12-4 and J is TRBJ1-5; no clear D gene. This CDR3 region has 14 residues. With 1 base removed from V and 4 bases from J, the gap between germline ends came to 8 bases. CDR3 sequence: CASSLEDGNQPQHS. CDR3 in DNA: TGTGCCAGCAGTTTAGAGGACGGTAATCAGCCCCAGCATTCT.

The V and J genes are TRBV7-6 and TRBJ2-7, with TRBD2 matching 10 bases. The CDR3 is 17 amino acids. Germline assignment: CDR1 SGHVS and CDR2 FNYEAQ. The ends lost 1 base at V and 0 bases at J; junction bases unmatched: 6. The CDR3 loop is CASSLEVLAGASYEQYF. CDR3 bases: TGTGCCAGCAGCTTAGAGGTTCTAGCGGGGGCCTCCTACGAGCAGTACTTC.

In the case of this clonotype: A much larger clonotype is one base distant, so this may be a read error. The rearrangement joins TRBV12-3 or TRBV12-4 to TRBJ2-4; D tentatively reads TRBD1 or TRBD2 (7 bases each). The CDR3 contains 16 residues. CDR3: CARSLSGGALGNIQYF. The CDR3, as DNA: TGTGCCAGAAGTTTATCAGGGGGGGCGTTGGGAAACATTCAGTACTTC.

Many counts were recorded for this clonotype. The chain joins TRBV7-9 to TRBJ2-1, with D uncertain. Germline-derived CDR1 and CDR2 are SEHNR and FQNEAQ (reference sequence). The CDR3 is 12 amino acids. Deletions cut 5 bases from V and 4 bases from J, with 6 bases between. CDR3 in DNA: TGTGCCAGCAGCCCAAATTACAATGAGCAGTTCTTC. Protein sequence: CASSPNYNEQFF.

This clonotype has ten or more counts. V is TRBV20-1 and J is TRBJ1-3; perhaps TRBD1 as D (5 bases). Germline V lookup: CDR1 DFQATT, CDR2 SNEGSKA (reference sequence). V was shortened by 3 bases and J by 3 bases, with 21 bases between the two germline ends. CDR3 length: 17 amino acids. For the CDR3, the DNA is TGCAGTGCTAGGAGGACGACGGGACGGTCTTTTGGAAACACCATATATTTT. Encoded protein: CSARRTTGRSFGNTIYF.

On this clonotype itself: A read error is possible here, since a much larger clone lies one base away. V gene TRBV7-9 combines with J gene TRBJ1-3, with D hard to call. The V gene's germline CDR1 is SEHNR and CDR2 FQNEAQ (reference sequence). The CDR3 contains 13 residues. Trimming left V 11 bases short and J 0 bases short, with 11 bases between. CDR3 sequence (DNA): TGTGCCGGCGACACTAGCTCTGGAAACACCATATATTTT. Its protein product is CAGDTSSGNTIYF.

With regard to this clonotype: Since a much larger clone is just one base distant, this may be a read error. The chain employs TRBV27 and TRBJ1-6; D ambiguous. V lost 3 bases and J lost 10, with 16 bases in between. The V gene's germline CDR1 is MNHEY and CDR2 SMNVEV (reference sequence). The CDR3 has 15 residues. CDR3 DNA: TGTGCCAGCAGTTTTGTAGCGGAATCTAGCTCACCCCTCCACTTT. Translating gives CASSFVAESSSPLHF.

This clonotype has ten or more counts. The genes are TRBV5-1 and TRBJ1-2; D is unclear. The ends were cut back, 4 bases at V and 4 bases at J, with 20 bases in the middle. There are 16 residues in the CDR3. Per the germline V gene, CDR1 is SGHRS and CDR2 is YFSETQ. The CDR3 bases are TGCGCCAGCAGCGCTTCATCGGTTCGAAAGACCTATGGCTACACCTTC. This gives the protein CASSASSVRKTYGYTF.

In its sample, this clonotype was seen many times. The chain uses TRBV5-1 and TRBJ1-2; D gene uncertain. There are 16 residues in the CDR3. V lost 7 bases and J lost 4, with 23 bases in between. Germline CDR1 reads SGHRS; CDR2 reads YFSETQ. The CDR3 nucleotides are TGCGCCAGCTCAAGTGGATCGGTTCGAAAGACCTATGGCTACACCTTC. It specifies CASSSGSVRKTYGYTF.

This clonotype was observed many times. V is TRBV11-2 and J is TRBJ2-2; 7 nucleotides line up with TRBD1. CDR1 and CDR2 from the germline V gene are SGHAT and FQNNGV. The ends lost 5 bases at V and 3 bases at J; junction bases unmatched: 6. The CDR3 has 15 amino acids. This chain's CDR3 is CASSRVQGHTGELFF. The DNA of the CDR3 is TGTGCCAGCAGCCGCGTACAGGGGCACACCGGGGAGCTGTTTTTT.

This clonotype was counted ten times or more. The J gene is TRBJ1-2, the V gene TRBV6-4, with unresolved D. V was pared by 5 bases and J by 4 bases, with 23 bases between. This CDR3 contains 17 residues. Per the germline V gene, CDR1 is MRHNA and CDR2 is SNTAGT. The CDR3 DNA is TGTGCCAGCAGTCGCATGGTCTCACACGGAAAGACCTATGGCTACACCTTC. Translation: CASSRMVSHGKTYGYTF.

This clonotype was counted ten times or more. DNA of the CDR3: TGTGCCAGCAGTTTAGTCTGGAAGCTCTCTGAAGCTTTCTTT. It translates to CASSLVWKLSEAFF. This chain links TRBV27 with TRBJ1-1; no firm D call. V lost 2 bases and J lost 6, with 13 bases in between. Germline CDR1 reads MNHEY; CDR2 reads SMNVEV (reference sequence). The CDR3 totals 14 residues.

Note on this clonotype: This may come from a read error, since a much larger clone is one base off. The chain combines TRBV3-1 with TRBJ1-1; D may be TRBD1 (6 bases). Germline loops: CDR1 LGHDT, CDR2 YNNKEL (reference sequence). CDR3 length: 13 amino acids. Here the CDR3 DNA reads TGTGCCAGCAGCCTCGACAGGCGAACTGAAGCTCTCTTT. Encoded protein: CASSLDRRTEALF.

V gene TRBV18 combines with J gene TRBJ1-2, with D possibly matching TRBD1 (6 bases). Trimming took 3 bases from V and 8 from J, leaving 10 bases between them. CDR1 is KGHSH, CDR2 LQKENI, per germline. There are 12 residues in the CDR3. The CDR3 spells CASSPLQGGYTF. CDR3 nucleotide sequence: TGTGCCAGCTCACCGCTACAGGGAGGCTACACCTTC.

This clonotype was recorded a few times. The gene calls are TRBV28 and TRBJ2-1; 12 positions agree with TRBD2. V lost 2 bases to trimming and J lost 6 bases; unmatched junction nucleotides: 2. This CDR3 spans 15 amino acids. Germline CDR1 MDHEN, CDR2 SYDVKM. The CDR3 coding sequence is TGTGCCAGCAGTTTACTGGGACTAGCGGGCAATGAGCAGTTCTTC. The encoded protein is CASSLLGLAGNEQFF.

Note on this clonotype: One base away lies a much larger clone, so this may be a sequencing read error. V usage is TRBV3-1 and J usage is TRBJ2-2; possibly TRBD1 for D (5 bases). Germline V gene lookup returns CDR1 LGHDT and CDR2 YNNKEL (reference sequence). The length of the CDR3 is 14 residues. This chain's CDR3 is CDSSQDGQTGELFF. As DNA, the CDR3 is TGTGACAGCAGCCAAGATGGACAAACCGGGGAGCTGTTTTTT.

As to this clonotype: A read error may explain this, as a much larger clone is one base away. Here the CDR3 reads CASSVGRRTNTGELFF. CDR3 coding DNA: TGTGCCAGTAGTGTGGGGAGACGAACGAACACCGGGGAGCTGTTTTTT. V usage is TRBV19 and J usage is TRBJ2-2, with D possibly being TRBD2 (5 bases). V was clipped by 5 bases and J by 0 bases, with 13 bases between them. This CDR3 contains 16 residues. The germline gives CDR1 LNHDA, CDR2 SQIVND (reference sequence).

As to this clonotype: The final CDR3 position lacks the conserved phenylalanine or tryptophan, pointing to a likely read error. The chain employs TRBV5-4 and TRBJ2-7, with a tentative D call TRBD2 (6 bases). Germline assignment: CDR1 SGHNT and CDR2 YYREEE (reference sequence). V was pared by 4 bases and J by 1 base, with 12 bases between. The CDR3 has 14 residues. This chain's CDR3 is CASSRAGTSYEQYI. In nucleotides, the CDR3 is TGTGCCAGCAGCAGGGCCGGGACTTCCTACGAGCAGTACATC.